This note documents a single T cell receptor beta chain sequence. The source of the sample is a study of blood T cell repertoires in COVID-19. Study-wide background: PBMCs, B-cell-depleted T cells, or T cells were the source of the cDNA or gDNA that made up the material.

Authors' methods: Quantification of nucleated cells was approximated via reference gene primer amplification. Profiling relied on immunoSEQ multiplex PCR, and the TCRdb table lists in-frame clones only, not all of them. That table is the source of V, J and clone size, and D and trimming were worked out from the DNA. The table has approximately 120,000 clones, roughly 87% seen once. This receptor was identified in a woman older than 75 with acute or convalescent COVID-19. The sample comprised peripheral blood.

The CDR3 here is CASSESGAPNTGELFF. The CDR3 bases are TGCGCCAGCAGTGAGTCAGGGGCCCCGAACACCGGGGAGCTGTTTTTT. The V and J genes are TRBV10-1 and TRBJ2-2; weak D call: TRBD1 (5 bases). V shed 0 bases and J shed 0 bases, with 8 bases lying between them. CDR1 WNHNN and CDR2 SYGVQD come from the germline V gene (reference sequence). The CDR3 runs 16 residues.